This is a list of T cell receptor beta chains from one sample in a study of cytomegalovirus exposure and HLA in healthy donors. Method: immunoSEQ multiplex PCR; TCRdb's copy keeps in-frame clones and lacks some. This sample carries about 180,000 clones, 75% of them seen once, and the ten largest clones take 2.9%. Sequencing was done on a sample of PBMCs. The origin of the receptors is a male donor in good health and CMV-seronegative. Each CDR3 is given with its conserved first and last residue. A D gene is named only where the DNA matches it firmly. Not all rows give a size; the values are once, few, many and, for expanded clones, a class.

V	D	size	J	CDR3	DNA
TRBV6-1	NA	NA	TRBJ2-2	CASVRSTGELFF	TGTGCCAGCGTCAGAAGCACCGGGGAGCTGTTTTTT
TRBV30	NA	NA	TRBJ1-3	CAWTEYYGNTIYF	TGTGCCTGGACCGAATACTATGGAAACACCATATATTTT
TRBV28	NA	few	TRBJ1-3	CASRGAGGNTIYF	TGTGCCAGCAGGGGGGCTGGTGGAAACACCATATATTTT
TRBV29-1	TRBD1	NA	TRBJ1-5	CSVVFRGQGFGQGQPQHF	TGCAGCGTTGTATTCAGGGGACAGGGGTTTGGGCAAGGTCAGCCCCAGCATTTT
TRBV19	NA	NA	TRBJ1-3	CASSIEVYGTIYF	TGTGCCAGTAGTATAGAAGTCTACGGCACCATATATTTT
TRBV29-1	TRBD2	few	TRBJ2-3	CSVRTSGSWTDTQYF	TGCAGCGTTCGGACTAGCGGGAGCTGGACAGATACGCAGTATTTT
TRBV5-1	NA	NA	TRBJ2-1	CASSAGWASYNEQFF	TGCGCCAGCAGCGCCGGCTGGGCATCCTACAATGAGCAGTTCTTC
TRBV5-8	NA	NA	TRBJ2-3	CASAYYVSTDTQYF	TGTGCCAGCGCCTATTACGTTAGCACAGATACGCAGTATTTT
TRBV18	TRBD2	NA	TRBJ2-3	CASSPIGGGTDTQYF	TGTGCCAGCTCCCCAATCGGGGGGGGCACAGATACGCAGTATTTT
TRBV28	NA	once	TRBJ2-7	CATARPPVYEQYF	TGTGCCACCGCGCGGCCGCCCGTTTACGAGCAGTACTTC